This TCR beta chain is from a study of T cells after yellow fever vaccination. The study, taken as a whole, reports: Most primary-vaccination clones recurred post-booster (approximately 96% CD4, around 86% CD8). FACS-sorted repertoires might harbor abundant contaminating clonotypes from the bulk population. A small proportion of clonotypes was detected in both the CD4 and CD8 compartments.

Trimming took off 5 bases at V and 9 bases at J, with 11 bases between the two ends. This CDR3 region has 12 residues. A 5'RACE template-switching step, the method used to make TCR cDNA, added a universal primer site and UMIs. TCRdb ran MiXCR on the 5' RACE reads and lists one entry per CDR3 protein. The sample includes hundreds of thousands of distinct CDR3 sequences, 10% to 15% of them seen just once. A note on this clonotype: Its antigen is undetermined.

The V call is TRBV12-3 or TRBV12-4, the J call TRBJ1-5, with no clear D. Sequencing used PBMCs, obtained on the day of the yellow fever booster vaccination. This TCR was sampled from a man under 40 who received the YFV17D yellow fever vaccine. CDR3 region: CASSTSDGPQHF. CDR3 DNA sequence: TGTGCCAGCAGTACGTCCGACGGGCCCCAGCATTTT.